Shown below are 2 T cell receptor beta chains from a single sample sequenced in a study of regulatory T cells in long-lasting Graves disease. Sample time point: newly diagnosed GD, antithyroid drugs for less than 3 months. Preparation of the TCR library used RNA extracted from PBMCs. With iRepertoire HTBI primers and Arm-PCR of CDR3 regions, TCR beta libraries were built. Via MiXCR, TCRdb re-called the multiplex PCR reads, giving one row per CDR3 protein. The top ten clones hold 22% of a sample with 300,000 to 400,000 distinct CDR3 sequences, about 14% of them seen once. Sequencing used peripheral blood mononuclear cells (PBMCs), obtained at new diagnosis, from a patient treated with antithyroid drugs. The receptors derive from a female donor with Graves disease.

The J gene is TRBJ1-2, the V gene TRBV7-2; 7 bases fit TRBD1. The CDR3 length is 16 residues. Trimming removed 6 bases from V and 0 bases from J; junction bases left unmatched: 10. Germline V gene sequence: CDR1 SGHTA, CDR2 FQGNSA. For the CDR3, the DNA is TGTGCCAGCAGGGCAAGCGACAGGGTTTCTAACTATGGCTACACCTTC. Amino acid sequence: CASRASDRVSNYGYTF.

The table lists this clonotype with many counts. The V gene is TRBV30, the J gene TRBJ2-7; D possibly corresponds to TRBD1 (6 bases). The CDR3 is 12 residues long. V lost 3 bases to trimming and J lost 5 bases, with 11 bases between them. CDR1 GTSNPN and CDR2 SVGIG come from the germline V gene (reference sequence). The chain's CDR3 is CAWRGTGNEQYF. CDR3 DNA sequence: TGTGCCTGGAGGGGAACAGGGAACGAGCAGTACTTC.